This T cell receptor beta chain was obtained from a study of T cells in Graves' hyperthyroidism and ophthalmopathy. Findings and limits, study-wide: Among thyroid clonotypes expanded above 0.001, most also appeared in blood. Stable hyperthyroidism was told apart from ophthalmopathy by a model built on 13 V-J features.

Not enrolled were patients with uncontrolled infection, other autoimmune disease, pregnancy or lactation. The study based diagnoses on clinical symptoms, serum thyroxine and TRAb, thyroid ultrasound and orbital computed tomography. The CDR3 runs to 19 residues. The V and J ends lost 4 bases and 3 bases, in that order; junction bases with no gene match: 11. Germline CDR1 reads MDHEN; CDR2 reads SYDVKM. Note on this clonotype: The target antigen is unknown.

Amplification yielded TCR beta CDR3 regions, with RNA transcripts as the source. The study used the HTBI primer set for a first-round RT-PCR of the TCR CDR3. Using its own MiXCR run on the multiplex PCR reads, TCRdb lists one record per CDR3 protein. Of 620,000 or so distinct CDR3 sequences listed, more than 12% are singletons. V usage is TRBV28 and J usage is TRBJ2-5; 16 bases are shared with TRBD2. Sequenced sample: blood. This receptor was identified in a woman aged 45-59 years with Graves' ophthalmopathy. CDR3 in amino acids: CASSSLTEGTSGREETQYF. The CDR3 DNA is TGTGCCAGCAGTTCGCTAACAGAGGGGACTAGCGGGAGGGAAGAGACCCAGTACTTC.